This TCR beta chain comes out of a study of blood T cell repertoires in COVID-19. Turning to the study itself: Samples came from the United States, Italy and Spain, spanning acute and convalescent COVID-19. The analysed material was cDNA or gDNA that came from T cells, B-cell-depleted T cells, or PBMCs.

Under the authors' procedure: Estimated nucleated cell counts came from reference gene primer amplification. The repertoire was sequenced with immunoSEQ multiplex PCR; TCRdb's copy has only in-frame clones and lacks some. Clone size and the V and J calls come from that table; the DNA yielded D and trimming. This table holds around 200,000 clones, about nine tenths found once. Germline loops: CDR1 SGHVS, CDR2 FQNEAQ. This CDR3 has 14 residues. Between the trimmed V and J ends, which lost 1 base and 4 bases, there was a span of 10 bases. The sample was peripheral blood. The receptor was isolated from a man aged 45-65 years with acute or convalescent COVID-19. The rearrangement links TRBV7-8 to TRBJ1-2; D is uncertain. Here the CDR3 reads CASSLVGRSYGYTF. Written as DNA, the CDR3 is TGTGCCAGCAGCTTAGTGGGGAGGAGCTATGGCTACACCTTC. The complete variable domain, with remaining parts taken from reference TRBV7-8 and TRBJ1-2, reads GAGVSQSPRYKVAKRGQDVALRCDPISGHVSLFWYQQALGQGPEFLTYFQNEAQLDKSGLPSDRFFAERPEGSVSTLKIQRTQQEDSAVYLCASSLVGRSYGYTFGSGTRLTVV.